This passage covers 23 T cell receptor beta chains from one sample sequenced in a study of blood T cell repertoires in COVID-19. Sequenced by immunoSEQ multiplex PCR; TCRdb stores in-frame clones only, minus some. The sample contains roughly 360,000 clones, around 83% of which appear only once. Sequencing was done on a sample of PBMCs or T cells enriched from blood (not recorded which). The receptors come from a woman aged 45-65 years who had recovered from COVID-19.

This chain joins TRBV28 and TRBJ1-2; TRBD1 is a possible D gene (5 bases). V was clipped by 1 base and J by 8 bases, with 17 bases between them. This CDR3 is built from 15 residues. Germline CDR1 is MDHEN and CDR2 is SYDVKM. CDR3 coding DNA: TGTGCCAGCAGTTTATCTCCGCAGGGTTCCGGCGGCTACACCTTC. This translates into CASSLSPQGSGGYTF.

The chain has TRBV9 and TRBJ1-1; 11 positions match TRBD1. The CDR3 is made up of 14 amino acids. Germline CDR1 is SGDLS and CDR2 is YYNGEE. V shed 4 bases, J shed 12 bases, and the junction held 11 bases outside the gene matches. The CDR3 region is CASSTSRDRGATFF. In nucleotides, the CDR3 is TGTGCCAGCAGCACCAGCCGGGACAGGGGGGCGACTTTCTTT.

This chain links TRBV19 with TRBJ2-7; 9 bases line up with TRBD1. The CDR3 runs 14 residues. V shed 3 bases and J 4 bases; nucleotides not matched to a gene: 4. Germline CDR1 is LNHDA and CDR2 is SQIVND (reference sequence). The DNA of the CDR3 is TGTGCCAGTAGTATCACGGGACAGGGTTACGAGCAGTACTTC. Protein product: CASSITGQGYEQYF.

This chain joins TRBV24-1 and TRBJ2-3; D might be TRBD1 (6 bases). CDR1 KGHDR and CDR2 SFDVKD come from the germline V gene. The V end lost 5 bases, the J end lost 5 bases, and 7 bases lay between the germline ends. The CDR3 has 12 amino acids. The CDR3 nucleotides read TGTGCCACCAGTGGAGGGGGAGATACGCAGTATTTT. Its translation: CATSGGGDTQYF.

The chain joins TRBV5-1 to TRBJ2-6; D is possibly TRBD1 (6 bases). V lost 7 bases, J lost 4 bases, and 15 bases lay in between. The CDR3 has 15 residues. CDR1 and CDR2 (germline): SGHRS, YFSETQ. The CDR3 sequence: CASYVGGDGANVLTF. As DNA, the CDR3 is TGCGCCAGCTATGTAGGGGGAGACGGGGCCAACGTCCTGACTTTC.

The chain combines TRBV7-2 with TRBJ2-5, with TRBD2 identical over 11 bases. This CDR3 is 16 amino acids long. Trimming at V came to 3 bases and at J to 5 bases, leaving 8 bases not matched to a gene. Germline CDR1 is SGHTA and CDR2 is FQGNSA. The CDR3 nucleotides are TGTGCCAGCAGCTTCACACTAGCGGGAGTGGGCGAGACCCAGTACTTC. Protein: CASSFTLAGVGETQYF. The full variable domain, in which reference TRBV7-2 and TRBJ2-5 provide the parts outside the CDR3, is GAGVSQSPSNKVTEKGKDVELRCDPISGHTALYWYRQSLGQGLEFLIYFQGNSAPDKSGLPSDRFSAERTGGSVSTLTIQRTQQEDSAVYLCASSFTLAGVGETQYFGPGTRLLVL.

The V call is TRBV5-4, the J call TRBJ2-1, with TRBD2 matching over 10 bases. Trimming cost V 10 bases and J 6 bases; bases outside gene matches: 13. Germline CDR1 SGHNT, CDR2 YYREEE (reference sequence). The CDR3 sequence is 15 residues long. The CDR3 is CAALNPASGGNEQFF. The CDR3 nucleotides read TGTGCCGCCCTTAACCCGGCTAGCGGGGGCAATGAGCAGTTCTTC.

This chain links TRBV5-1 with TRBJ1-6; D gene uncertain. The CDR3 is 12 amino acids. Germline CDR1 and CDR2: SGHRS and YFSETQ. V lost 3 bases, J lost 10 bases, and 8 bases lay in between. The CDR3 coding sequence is TGCGCCAGCAGCTCGACTAACTCACCCCTCCACTTT. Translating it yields CASSSTNSPLHF.

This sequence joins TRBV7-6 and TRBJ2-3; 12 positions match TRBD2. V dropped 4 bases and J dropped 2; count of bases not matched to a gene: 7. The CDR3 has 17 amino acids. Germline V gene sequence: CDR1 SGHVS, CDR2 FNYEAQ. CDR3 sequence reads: CASSSSLAGGLTDTQYF. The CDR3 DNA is TGTGCCAGCAGCTCGTCACTAGCGGGGGGCCTCACAGATACGCAGTATTTT.

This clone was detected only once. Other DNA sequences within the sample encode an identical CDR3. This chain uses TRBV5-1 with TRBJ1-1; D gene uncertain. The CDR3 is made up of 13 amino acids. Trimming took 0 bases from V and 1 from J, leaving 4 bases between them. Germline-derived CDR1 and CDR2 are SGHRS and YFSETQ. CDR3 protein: CASSLGGNTEAFF. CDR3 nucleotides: TGCGCCAGCAGCTTGGGAGGGAACACTGAAGCTTTCTTT.

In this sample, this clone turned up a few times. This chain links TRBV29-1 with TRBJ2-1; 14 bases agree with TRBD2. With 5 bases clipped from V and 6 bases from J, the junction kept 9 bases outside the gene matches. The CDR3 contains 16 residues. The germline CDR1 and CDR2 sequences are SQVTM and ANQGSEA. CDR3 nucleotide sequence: TGCAGCGTTAGACTAGCGGGGGGGCTAGGACGCAATGAGCAGTTCTTC. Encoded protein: CSVRLAGGLGRNEQFF.

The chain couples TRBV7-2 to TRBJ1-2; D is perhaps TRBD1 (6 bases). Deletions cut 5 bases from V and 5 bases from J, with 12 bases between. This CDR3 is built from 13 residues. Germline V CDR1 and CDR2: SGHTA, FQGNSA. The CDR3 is CASSLGTRYGYTF. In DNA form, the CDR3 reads TGTGCCAGCAGCCTTGGGACACGGTATGGCTACACCTTC. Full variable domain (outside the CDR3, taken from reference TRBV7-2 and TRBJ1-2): GAGVSQSPSNKVTEKGKDVELRCDPISGHTALYWYRQSLGQGLEFLIYFQGNSAPDKSGLPSDRFSAERTGGSVSTLTIQRTQQEDSAVYLCASSLGTRYGYTFGSGTRLTVV.

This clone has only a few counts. Here the CDR3 reads CASTPLRGSSAEAFF. The CDR3 bases are TGTGCCAGCACCCCCCTCCGGGGTTCTTCGGCTGAAGCTTTCTTT. The chain has TRBV2 and TRBJ1-1; D gene ambiguous. The germline V gene has CDR1 SNHLY and CDR2 FYNNEI. This CDR3 is built from 15 residues. V shed 7 bases and J shed 6 bases, with 21 bases lying between them. The full variable domain, with the rest looked up from reference TRBV2 and TRBJ1-1, is EPEVTQTPSHQVTQMGQEVILRCVPISNHLYFYWYRQILGQKVEFLVSFYNNEISEKSEIFDDQFSVERPDGSNFTLKIRSTKLEDSAMYFCASTPLRGSSAEAFFGQGTRLTVV.

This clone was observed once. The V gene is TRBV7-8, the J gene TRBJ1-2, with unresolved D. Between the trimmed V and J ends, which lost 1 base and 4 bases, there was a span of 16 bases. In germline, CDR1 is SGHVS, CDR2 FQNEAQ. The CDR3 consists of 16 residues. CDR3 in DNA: TGTGCCAGCAGCTTAGGGCAGCCCAAAAGACTCTATGGCTACACCTTC. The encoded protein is CASSLGQPKRLYGYTF.

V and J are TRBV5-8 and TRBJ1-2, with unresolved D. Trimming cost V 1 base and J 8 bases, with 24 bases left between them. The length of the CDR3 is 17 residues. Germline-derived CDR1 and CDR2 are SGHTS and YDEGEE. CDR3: CASSLLVTNAGVSGYTF. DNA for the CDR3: TGTGCCAGCAGCTTGTTGGTAACCAACGCGGGAGTATCAGGCTACACCTTC.

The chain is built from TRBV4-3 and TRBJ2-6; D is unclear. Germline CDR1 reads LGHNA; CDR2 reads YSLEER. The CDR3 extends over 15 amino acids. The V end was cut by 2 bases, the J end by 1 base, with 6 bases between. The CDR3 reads CASSQRGSGANVLTF. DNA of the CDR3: TGCGCCAGCAGCCAACGAGGTTCTGGGGCCAACGTCCTGACTTTC.

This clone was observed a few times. CDR3: CATRQGQLYGYTF. CDR3 DNA: TGTGCCACTAGGCAGGGACAGCTCTATGGCTACACCTTC. V gene TRBV19 combines with J gene TRBJ1-2, with 7 bases aligning to TRBD1. The junction had 9 bases not matched to a gene; V was cut back by 10 bases and J by 4 bases. This CDR3 comprises 13 residues. CDR1 is LNHDA, CDR2 SQIVND, per germline (reference sequence).

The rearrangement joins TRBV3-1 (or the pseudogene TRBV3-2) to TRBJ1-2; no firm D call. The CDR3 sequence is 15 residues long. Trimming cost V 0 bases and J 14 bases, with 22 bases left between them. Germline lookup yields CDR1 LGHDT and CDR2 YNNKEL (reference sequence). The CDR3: CASSQDLTRSVPSTF. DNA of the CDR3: TGTGCCAGCAGCCAAGATTTAACGAGGTCCGTACCTTCTACCTTC.

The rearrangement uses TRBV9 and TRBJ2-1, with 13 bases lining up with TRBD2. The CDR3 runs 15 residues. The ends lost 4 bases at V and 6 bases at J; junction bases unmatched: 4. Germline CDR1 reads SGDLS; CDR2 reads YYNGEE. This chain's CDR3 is CASSLGLAGVNEQFF. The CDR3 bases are TGTGCCAGCAGCCTAGGACTAGCGGGAGTCAATGAGCAGTTCTTC.

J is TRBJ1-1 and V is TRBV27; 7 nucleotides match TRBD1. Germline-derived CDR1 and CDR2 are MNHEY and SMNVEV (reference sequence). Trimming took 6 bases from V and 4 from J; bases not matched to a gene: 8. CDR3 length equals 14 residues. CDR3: CASRGDRTSTEAFF. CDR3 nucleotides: TGTGCCAGCAGGGGGGACAGAACCAGCACTGAAGCTTTCTTT.

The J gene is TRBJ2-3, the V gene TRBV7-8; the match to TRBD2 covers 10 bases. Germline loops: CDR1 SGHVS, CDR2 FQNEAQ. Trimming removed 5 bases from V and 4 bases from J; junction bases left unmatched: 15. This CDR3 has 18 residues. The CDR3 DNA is TGTGCCAGCAGCCACGTCGGTAGCACTAGCGGGGTGGCAGATACGCAGTATTTT. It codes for CASSHVGSTSGVADTQYF.

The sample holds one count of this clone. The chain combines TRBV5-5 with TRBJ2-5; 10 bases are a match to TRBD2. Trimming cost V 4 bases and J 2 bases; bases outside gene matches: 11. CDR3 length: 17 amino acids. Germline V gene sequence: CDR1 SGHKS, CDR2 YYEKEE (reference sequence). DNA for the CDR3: TGTGCCAGCAGCCCCAGCAGAGCGGGAGGGGCTCAAGAGACCCAGTACTTC. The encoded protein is CASSPSRAGGAQETQYF.

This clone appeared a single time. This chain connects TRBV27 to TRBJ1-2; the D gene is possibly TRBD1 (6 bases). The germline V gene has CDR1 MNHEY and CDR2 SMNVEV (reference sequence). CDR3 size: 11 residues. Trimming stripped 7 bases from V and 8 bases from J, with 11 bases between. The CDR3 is CASKNREGYTF. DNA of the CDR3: TGTGCCAGCAAAAACAGGGAAGGCTACACCTTC.